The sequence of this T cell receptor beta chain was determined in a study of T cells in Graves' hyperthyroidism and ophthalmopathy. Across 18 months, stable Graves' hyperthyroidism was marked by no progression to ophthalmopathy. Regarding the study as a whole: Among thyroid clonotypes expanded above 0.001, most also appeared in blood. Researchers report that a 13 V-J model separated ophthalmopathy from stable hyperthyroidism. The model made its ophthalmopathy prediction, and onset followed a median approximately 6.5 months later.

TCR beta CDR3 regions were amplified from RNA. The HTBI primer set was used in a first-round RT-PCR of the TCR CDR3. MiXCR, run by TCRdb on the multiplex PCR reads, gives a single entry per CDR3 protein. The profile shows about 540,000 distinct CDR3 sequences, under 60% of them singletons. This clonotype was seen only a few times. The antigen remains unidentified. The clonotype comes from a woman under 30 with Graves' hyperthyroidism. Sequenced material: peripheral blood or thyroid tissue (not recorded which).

The CDR3 sequence: CARADRAAYEQYF. The CDR3 region has the DNA TGTGCTAGGGCTGATCGAGCGGCTTACGAGCAGTACTTC. V and J are TRBV2 and TRBJ2-7, with D maybe TRBD2 (5 bases). From germline, CDR1 is SNHLY and CDR2 FYNNEI. The CDR3 sequence is 13 residues long.